These 19 T cell receptor beta chains originate from one sample sequenced in a study of T cell responses to AZD1222 COVID-19 vaccine. Produced via immunoSEQ multiplex PCR; TCRdb's table is partial and in-frame only. Of approximately 150,000 clones in the sample, 90% to 95% were seen once. The sequenced sample was peripheral blood, obtained on day 0 of AZD1222 vaccination. Receptors originate from an adult in good health.

The rearrangement uses TRBV7-9 and TRBJ2-7, with 13 positions matching TRBD2. From germline, CDR1 is SEHNR and CDR2 FQNEAQ (reference sequence). Trimming removed 5 bases from V and 6 bases from J; junction bases left unmatched: 7. There are 15 residues in the CDR3. The DNA for the CDR3 is TGTGCCAGCAGCAGGTCCGGGACTAGCGGGGCCGAGCAGTACTTC. Its protein product is CASSRSGTSGAEQYF.

The CDR3 is CASSLDRAEYGYTF. Written as DNA, the CDR3 is TGTGCCAGCAGCTTAGATCGGGCAGAATATGGCTACACCTTC. V and J are TRBV11-2 and TRBJ1-2; D not certain. V dropped 0 bases and J dropped 5 bases, with 10 bases sitting between them. The CDR3 covers 14 residues. Germline loops: CDR1 SGHAT, CDR2 FQNNGV.

This chain connects TRBV18 to TRBJ2-3; 14 bases line up with TRBD2. Trimming at V came to 8 bases and at J to 5 bases, leaving 6 bases not matched to a gene. Germline V lookup: CDR1 KGHSH, CDR2 LQKENI. This CDR3 region has 15 residues. CDR3 sequence reads: CASRGLAGDLDTQYF. In DNA form, the CDR3 reads TGTGCCAGCCGGGGACTAGCGGGGGACCTAGATACGCAGTATTTT.

The rearrangement joins TRBV5-4 to TRBJ1-3; TRBD1 might be the D (6 bases). Germline CDR1 is SGHNT and CDR2 is YYREEE (reference sequence). The CDR3 is 11 amino acids. CDR3: CAVTGGNTIYF. CDR3 in DNA: TGTGCGGTGACAGGAGGAAACACCATATATTTT.

The chain combines TRBV6-5 with TRBJ1-2; 9 bases fit TRBD1. Unmatched junction bases numbered 7, after V lost 4 bases and J lost 7 bases. The CDR3 runs 14 residues. Per germline, CDR1 MNHEY and CDR2 SVGAGI. The CDR3 sequence is CASSSRTGAGGYTF. The CDR3 DNA reads TGTGCCAGCAGTTCAAGGACAGGGGCAGGTGGCTACACCTTC.

The chain links TRBV9 to TRBJ1-4; 10 nucleotides line up with TRBD1. The CDR3 extends over 16 amino acids. Per germline, CDR1 SGDLS and CDR2 YYNGEE. V trimming: 3 bases; J trimming: 6 bases; junction bases outside the gene matches: 8. DNA of the CDR3: TGTGCCAGCAGCGCGAGCCCTGGACAGGGGGATGAAAAACTGTTTTTT. Translated: CASSASPGQGDEKLFF.

Remarks on this clone: This specimen includes other DNA sequences encoding the same CDR3. V and J are TRBV7-9 and TRBJ2-1; tentatively, D is TRBD2 (6 bases). The germline gives CDR1 SEHNR, CDR2 FQNEAQ (reference sequence). This CDR3 region has 13 residues. The germline V and J ends were trimmed by 1 base and 7 bases, with 8 bases remaining between them. This chain's CDR3 is CASSLVEGNEQFF. The CDR3 region has the DNA TGTGCCAGCAGCTTAGTGGAGGGGAATGAGCAGTTCTTC.

V is TRBV27 and J is TRBJ2-7; D perhaps matches TRBD1 (5 bases). Germline CDR1 and CDR2: MNHEY and SMNVEV (reference sequence). V dropped 5 bases and J dropped 3 bases, with 17 bases sitting between them. The CDR3 sequence is 15 residues long. As DNA, the CDR3 is TGTGCCAGCAGTGACTTCTCGGACACGAGCTACGAGCAGTACTTC. Residues: CASSDFSDTSYEQYF.

This chain joins TRBV28 and TRBJ2-7; TRBD1 matches at 7 bases. Germline-derived CDR1 and CDR2 are MDHEN and SYDVKM. V lost 5 bases to trimming and J lost 2 bases; unmatched junction nucleotides: 12. The CDR3 consists of 16 residues. In DNA form, the CDR3 reads TGTGCCAGCAGTCCAGCCTCCGGGACAGAGACCTACGAGCAGTACTTC. This codes for CASSPASGTETYEQYF.

In its sample, this clone was seen once. The chain combines TRBV2 with TRBJ1-6; no clear D gene. Trimming removed 8 bases from V and 0 bases from J, with 14 bases in between. Germline V lookup: CDR1 SNHLY, CDR2 FYNNEI. The CDR3 extends over 16 amino acids. CDR3 protein: CASSAESGSYNSPLHF. The CDR3 DNA is TGTGCCAGCTCAGCGGAGTCGGGCTCCTATAATTCACCCCTCCACTTT.

The J gene is TRBJ2-1, the V gene TRBV10-3; possible D gene TRBD2, 5 bases. Per the germline V gene, CDR1 is ENHRY and CDR2 is SYGVKD. The V end lost 4 bases, the J end lost 2 bases, and 12 bases lay between the germline ends. This CDR3 comprises 15 residues. Here the CDR3 DNA reads TGTGCCATCAGTGGCACCTCCGGGGCCTACAATGAGCAGTTCTTC. Amino acids: CAISGTSGAYNEQFF.

The chain has TRBV7-9 and TRBJ1-1; 7 bases are a match to TRBD1. CDR1 is SEHNR, CDR2 FQNEAQ, per germline (reference sequence). V shed 10 bases, J shed 6 bases, and the junction held 8 bases outside the gene matches. The CDR3 is 12 amino acids. CDR3 in DNA: TGTGCCACCTCAGGGGGATGGGCTGAAGCTTTCTTT. As protein: CATSGGWAEAFF.

This clone was seen just once. The V call is TRBV10-3, the J call TRBJ2-2, with D unclear. Germline CDR1 and CDR2: ENHRY and SYGVKD. V was trimmed by 4 bases and J by 3 bases, leaving 6 bases between them. This CDR3 contains 13 residues. DNA of the CDR3: TGTGCCATCAGTGGAGTGGACACCGGGGAGCTGTTTTTT. Protein: CAISGVDTGELFF.

The rearrangement uses TRBV4-1 and TRBJ1-1, with 7 nucleotides matching TRBD1. After removal of 1 base from V and 0 bases from J, the junction contained 2 bases not matched to a gene. Germline CDR1 is MGHRA and CDR2 is YSYEKL. This CDR3 contains 15 residues. CDR3 sequence reads: CASSQGQGVNTEAFF. For the CDR3, the DNA is TGCGCCAGCAGCCAAGGGCAGGGGGTGAACACTGAAGCTTTCTTT.

The rearrangement links TRBV9 to TRBJ2-5, with 10 bases matching TRBD2. Germline loops: CDR1 SGDLS, CDR2 YYNGEE. The CDR3 is 16 residues long. Trimming removed 0 bases from V and 4 bases from J; junction bases left unmatched: 6. CDR3 amino acids: CASSVGVAGGVETQYF. The CDR3 DNA reads TGTGCCAGCAGCGTAGGCGTAGCGGGGGGAGTAGAGACCCAGTACTTC.

The chain employs TRBV5-1 and TRBJ1-2; 10 bases agree with TRBD1. Germline CDR1 SGHRS, CDR2 YFSETQ. The CDR3 spans 16 residues. V lost 4 bases and J lost 4; bases outside the gene matches: 10. CDR3 region: CASSGRDRGLLYGYTF. For the CDR3, the DNA is TGCGCCAGCAGCGGACGGGACAGGGGTCTCCTCTATGGCTACACCTTC.

The rearrangement uses TRBV19 and TRBJ1-4, with 10 positions matching TRBD1. Germline trimming cut 7 bases from V and 8 bases from J; bases unmatched to any gene: 13. This CDR3 is 16 amino acids long. Per germline, CDR1 LNHDA and CDR2 SQIVND (reference sequence). CDR3 coding DNA: TGTGCCAGTACCTCCGTCCCGGGACAGGGGAGCGAAAAACTGTTTTTT. The encoded protein is CASTSVPGQGSEKLFF.

The chain combines TRBV3-1 (or the pseudogene TRBV3-2) with TRBJ2-1, with D perhaps given as TRBD1 or TRBD2 (5 bases each). V was pared by 6 bases and J by 9 bases, with 18 bases between. This CDR3 spans 14 amino acids. Germline V gives CDR1 LGHDT, CDR2 YNNKEL (reference sequence). The CDR3 is CASSHFRAGSEQFF. CDR3 DNA: TGTGCCAGCAGTCATTTTAGAGCAGGGAGTGAGCAGTTCTTC.

This clone came up once. The chain carries TRBV19 and TRBJ2-3, with 9 bases fitting TRBD1. Germline-derived CDR1 and CDR2 are LNHDA and SQIVND (reference sequence). Trimming took 2 bases from V and 4 from J; bases not matched to a gene: 10. The CDR3 spans 17 residues. The CDR3 sequence: CASSILTGGALADTQYF. In nucleotides, the CDR3 is TGTGCCAGTAGTATACTCACAGGGGGCGCGCTCGCAGATACGCAGTATTTT.